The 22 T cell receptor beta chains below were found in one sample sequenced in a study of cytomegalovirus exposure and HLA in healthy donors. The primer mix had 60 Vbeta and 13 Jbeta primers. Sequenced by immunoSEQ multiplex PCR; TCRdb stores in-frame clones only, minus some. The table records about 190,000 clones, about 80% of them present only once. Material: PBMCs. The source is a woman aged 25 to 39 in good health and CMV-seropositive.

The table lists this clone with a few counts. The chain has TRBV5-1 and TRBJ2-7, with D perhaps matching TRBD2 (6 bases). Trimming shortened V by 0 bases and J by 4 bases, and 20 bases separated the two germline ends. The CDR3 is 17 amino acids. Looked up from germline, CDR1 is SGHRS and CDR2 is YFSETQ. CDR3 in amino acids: CASSLVPPGSSGYEQYF. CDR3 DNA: TGCGCCAGCAGCTTGGTACCGCCCGGGAGTTCGGGTTACGAGCAGTACTTC. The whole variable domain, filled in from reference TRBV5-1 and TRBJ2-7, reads KAGVTQTPRYLIKTRGQQVTLSCSPISGHRSVSWYQQTPGQGLQFLFEYFSETQRNKGNFPGRFSGRQFSNSRSEMNVSTLELGDSALYLCASSLVPPGSSGYEQYFGPGTRLTVT.

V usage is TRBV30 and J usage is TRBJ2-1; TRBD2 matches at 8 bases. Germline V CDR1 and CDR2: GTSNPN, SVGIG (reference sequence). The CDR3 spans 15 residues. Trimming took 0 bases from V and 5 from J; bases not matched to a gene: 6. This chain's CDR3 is CAWSVLSGSHNEQFF. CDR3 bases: TGTGCCTGGAGTGTACTAAGCGGGAGTCACAATGAGCAGTTCTTC.

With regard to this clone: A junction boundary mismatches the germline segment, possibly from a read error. The CDR3 loop reads CASSASRVVGDTF. CDR3 in DNA: TGTGCCAGCAGCGCGAGCAGGGTAGTTGGCGACACCTTC. The chain joins TRBV7-9 to TRBJ1-2; TRBD1 might be the D (5 bases). There are 13 residues in the CDR3. Germline CDR1 is SEHNR and CDR2 is FQNEAQ (reference sequence).

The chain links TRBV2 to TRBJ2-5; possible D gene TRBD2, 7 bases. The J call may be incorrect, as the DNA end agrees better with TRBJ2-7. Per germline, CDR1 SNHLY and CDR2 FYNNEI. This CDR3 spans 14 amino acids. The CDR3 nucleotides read TGTGCCAGCAGTGAAGCGGGGGGGCTTTACGAGCAGTACTTC. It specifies CASSEAGGLYEQYF.

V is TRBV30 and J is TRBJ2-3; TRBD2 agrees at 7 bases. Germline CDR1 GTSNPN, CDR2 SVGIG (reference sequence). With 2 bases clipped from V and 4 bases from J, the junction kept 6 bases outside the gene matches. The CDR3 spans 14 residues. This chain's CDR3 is CAWSLGRRADTQYF. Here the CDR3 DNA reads TGTGCCTGGAGTCTCGGGAGGAGAGCAGATACGCAGTATTTT.

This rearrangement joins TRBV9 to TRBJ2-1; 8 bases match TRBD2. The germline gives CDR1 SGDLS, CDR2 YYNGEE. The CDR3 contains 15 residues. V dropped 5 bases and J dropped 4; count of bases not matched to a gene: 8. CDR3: CASSLKGLGYNEQFF. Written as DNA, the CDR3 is TGTGCCAGCAGTCTCAAGGGACTAGGATACAATGAGCAGTTCTTC.

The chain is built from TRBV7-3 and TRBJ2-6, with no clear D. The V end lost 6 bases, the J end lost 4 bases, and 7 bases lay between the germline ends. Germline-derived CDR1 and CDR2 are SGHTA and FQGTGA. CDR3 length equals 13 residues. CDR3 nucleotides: TGTGCCAGCAGTACCCTAGGGGCCAACGTCCTGACTTTC. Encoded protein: CASSTLGANVLTF.

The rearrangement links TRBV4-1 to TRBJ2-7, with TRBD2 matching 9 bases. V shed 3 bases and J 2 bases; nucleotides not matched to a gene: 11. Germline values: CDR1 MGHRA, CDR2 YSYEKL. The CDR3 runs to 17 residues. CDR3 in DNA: TGCGCCAGCAGCCAGAGCCTGTTTAGCGGGAGACCCTACGAGCAGTACTTC. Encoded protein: CASSQSLFSGRPYEQYF.

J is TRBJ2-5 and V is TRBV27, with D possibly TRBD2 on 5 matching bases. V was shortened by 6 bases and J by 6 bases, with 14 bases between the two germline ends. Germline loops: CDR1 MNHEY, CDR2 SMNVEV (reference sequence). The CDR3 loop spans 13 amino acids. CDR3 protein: CASSPRGLKTQYF. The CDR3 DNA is TGTGCCAGCAGCCCAAGAGGGCTAAAGACCCAGTACTTC.

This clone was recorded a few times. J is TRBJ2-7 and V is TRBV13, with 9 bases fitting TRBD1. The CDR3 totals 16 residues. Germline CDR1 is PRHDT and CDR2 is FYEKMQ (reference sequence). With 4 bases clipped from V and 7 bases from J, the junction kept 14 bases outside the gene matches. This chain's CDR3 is CASSSRDRASGWEQYF. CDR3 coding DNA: TGTGCCAGCAGCTCAAGGGACAGGGCCTCTGGTTGGGAGCAGTACTTC. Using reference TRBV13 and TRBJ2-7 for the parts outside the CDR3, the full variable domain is AAGVIQSPRHLIKEKRETATLKCYPIPRHDTVYWYQQGPGQDPQFLISFYEKMQSDKGSIPDRFSAQQFSDYHSELNMSSLELGDSALYFCASSSRDRASGWEQYFGPGTRLTVT.

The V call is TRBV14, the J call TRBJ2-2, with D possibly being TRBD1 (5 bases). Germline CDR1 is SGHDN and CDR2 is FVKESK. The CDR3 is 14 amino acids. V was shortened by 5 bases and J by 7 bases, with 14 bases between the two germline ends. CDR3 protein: CASSSFITGGELFF. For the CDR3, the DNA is TGTGCCAGCAGCTCCTTCATTACAGGCGGGGAGCTGTTTTTT.

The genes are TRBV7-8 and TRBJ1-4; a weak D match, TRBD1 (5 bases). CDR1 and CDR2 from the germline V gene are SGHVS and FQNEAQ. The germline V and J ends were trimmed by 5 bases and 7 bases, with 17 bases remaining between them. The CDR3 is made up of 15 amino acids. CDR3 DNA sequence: TGTGCCAGCAGCAGGCGGGACGGCTCCAGTGAAAAACTGTTTTTT. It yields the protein CASSRRDGSSEKLFF.

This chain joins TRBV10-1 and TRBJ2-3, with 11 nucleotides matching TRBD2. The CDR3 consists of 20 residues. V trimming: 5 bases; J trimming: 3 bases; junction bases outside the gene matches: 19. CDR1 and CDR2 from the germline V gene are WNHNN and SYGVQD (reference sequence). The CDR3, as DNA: TGCGCCAGCAGTATCGGGGCTAGCGGGGGGCTGGCGGGGGAGACAGATACGCAGTATTTT. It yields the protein CASSIGASGGLAGETDTQYF.

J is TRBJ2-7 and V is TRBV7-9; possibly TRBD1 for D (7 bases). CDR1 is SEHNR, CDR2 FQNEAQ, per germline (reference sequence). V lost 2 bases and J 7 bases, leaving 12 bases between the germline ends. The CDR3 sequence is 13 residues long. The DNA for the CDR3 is TGTGCCAGCAGCTTAACAGGGGCGGGAGAGCAGTACTTC. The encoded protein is CASSLTGAGEQYF.

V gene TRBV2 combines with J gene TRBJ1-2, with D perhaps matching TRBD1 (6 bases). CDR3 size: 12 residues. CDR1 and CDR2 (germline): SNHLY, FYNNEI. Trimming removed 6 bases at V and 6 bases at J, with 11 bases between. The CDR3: CASRERTDGYTF. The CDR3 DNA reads TGTGCCAGCAGGGAACGGACAGATGGCTACACCTTC.

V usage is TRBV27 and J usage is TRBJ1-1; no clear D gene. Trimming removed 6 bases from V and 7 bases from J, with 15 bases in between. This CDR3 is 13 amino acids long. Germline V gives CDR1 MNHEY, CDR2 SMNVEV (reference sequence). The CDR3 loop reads CASRVTGDVEAFF. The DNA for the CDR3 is TGTGCCAGCAGAGTAACGGGAGATGTTGAAGCTTTCTTT.

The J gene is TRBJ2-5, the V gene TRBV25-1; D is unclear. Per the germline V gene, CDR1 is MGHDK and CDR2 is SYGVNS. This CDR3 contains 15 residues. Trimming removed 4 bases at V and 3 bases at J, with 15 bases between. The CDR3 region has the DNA TGTGCCAGCAGTGCCCCGGCGTCGCGGAAAGAGACCCAGTACTTC. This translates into CASSAPASRKETQYF.

The CDR3 DNA is TGTGCCAGTAGCGTAGAAGCAGGGGGGAGGACTGAAGCTTTCTTT. Its translation is CASSVEAGGRTEAFF. The chain recombines TRBV19 with TRBJ1-1; 7 positions agree with TRBD1. V lost 6 bases, J lost 5 bases, and 12 bases stayed unmatched. Germline V gives CDR1 LNHDA, CDR2 SQIVND (reference sequence). The CDR3 runs 15 residues.

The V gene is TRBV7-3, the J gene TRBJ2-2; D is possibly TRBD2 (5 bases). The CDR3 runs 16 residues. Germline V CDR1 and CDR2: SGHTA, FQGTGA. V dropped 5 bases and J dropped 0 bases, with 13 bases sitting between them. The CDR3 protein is CASSPREPPNTGELFF. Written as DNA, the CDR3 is TGTGCCAGCAGCCCTAGGGAGCCCCCGAACACCGGGGAGCTGTTTTTT.

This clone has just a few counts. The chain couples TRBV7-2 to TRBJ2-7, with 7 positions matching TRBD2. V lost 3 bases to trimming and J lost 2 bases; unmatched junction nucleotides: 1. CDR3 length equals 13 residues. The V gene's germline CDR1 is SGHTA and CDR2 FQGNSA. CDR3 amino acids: CASSFGTTYEQYF. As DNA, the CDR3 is TGTGCCAGCAGCTTTGGGACTACCTACGAGCAGTACTTC.

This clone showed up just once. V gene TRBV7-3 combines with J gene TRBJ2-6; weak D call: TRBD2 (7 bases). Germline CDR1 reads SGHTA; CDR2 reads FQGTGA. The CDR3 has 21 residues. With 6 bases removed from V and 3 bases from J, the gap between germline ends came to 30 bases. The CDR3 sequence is CASSPTLPQGGLIGGANVLTF. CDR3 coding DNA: TGTGCCAGCAGTCCCACCCTCCCACAGGGAGGGTTGATTGGTGGGGCCAACGTCCTGACTTTC.

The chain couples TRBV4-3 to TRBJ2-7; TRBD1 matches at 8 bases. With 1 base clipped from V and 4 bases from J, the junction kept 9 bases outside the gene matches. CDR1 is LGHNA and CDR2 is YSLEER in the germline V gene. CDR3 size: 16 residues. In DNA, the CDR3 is TGCGCCAGCAGCCAAGCCGTCCGGACAGGGAAATACGAGCAGTACTTC. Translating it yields CASSQAVRTGKYEQYF.